Presented here are 6 T cell receptor beta chains from one specimen sequenced in a study of PD-1 blockade in classical Hodgkin lymphoma. The method was immunoSEQ multiplex PCR; TCRdb's version includes in-frame clones alone and lacks a portion of them. The table lists about 26,000 clones, roughly 68% of them singletons. Relapse after autologous stem cell transplantation occurred in every patient, and brentuximab vedotin exposure varied. The specimen was peripheral blood mononuclear cells (PBMCs), collected before the second cycle of nivolumab. These receptors were collected from a human donor with classical Hodgkin lymphoma.

The V and J genes are TRBV27 and TRBJ1-1; 8 bases fit TRBD1. The CDR3 length is 16 residues. Germline V gives CDR1 MNHEY, CDR2 SMNVEV (reference sequence). The V and J ends lost 7 bases and 5 bases, in that order; junction bases with no gene match: 15. CDR3 nucleotides: TGTGCCAGCAAATCCCTCGCAGGGGGCCCTTTAACTGAAGCTTTCTTT. Translated: CASKSLAGGPLTEAFF.

This rearrangement joins TRBV7-9 to TRBJ2-3, with D perhaps assigned TRBD1 or TRBD2 (5 bases each). The CDR3 has 14 amino acids. Trimming removed 5 bases from V and 0 bases from J, with 9 bases in between. Germline CDR1 is SEHNR and CDR2 is FQNEAQ (reference sequence). The CDR3 spells CASSPRDSTDTQYF. In DNA form, the CDR3 reads TGTGCCAGCAGCCCTCGGGACAGCACAGATACGCAGTATTTT.

The chain links TRBV30 to TRBJ1-4; D call uncertain. There are 15 residues in the CDR3. The germline CDR1 and CDR2 sequences are GTSNPN and SVGIG (reference sequence). Trimming took 1 base from V and 7 from J, leaving 16 bases between them. CDR3: CAWSALGEVGEKLFF. CDR3 in DNA: TGTGCCTGGAGTGCTTTGGGTGAGGTTGGTGAAAAACTGTTTTTT.

The CDR3 nucleotides are TGTGCCAGCAGCTTGGGACGGGTAGACGACACCATATATTTT. Amino acid sequence: CASSLGRVDDTIYF. The chain combines TRBV5-4 with TRBJ1-3, with no clear D. CDR1 and CDR2 from the germline V gene are SGHNT and YYREEE (reference sequence). The CDR3 is 14 amino acids. The ends were cut back, 0 bases at V and 8 bases at J, with 12 bases in the middle. Filled out from reference TRBV5-4 and TRBJ1-3, the complete variable domain reads ETGVTQSPTHLIKTRGQQVTLRCSSQSGHNTVSWYQQALGQGPQFIFQYYREEENGRGNFPPRFSGLQFPNYSSELNVNALELDDSALYLCASSLGRVDDTIYFGEGSWLTVV.

Ten or more counts support this clone. The genes are TRBV18 and TRBJ2-2, with unresolved D. V shed 3 bases and J shed 3 bases, with 8 bases lying between them. This CDR3 is built from 14 residues. Germline V CDR1 and CDR2: KGHSH, LQKENI. The CDR3 sequence is CASSPIEDTGELFF. CDR3 bases: TGTGCCAGCTCACCCATTGAGGACACCGGGGAGCTGTTTTTT. Combining the CDR3 with reference TRBV18 and TRBJ2-2 gives the whole variable domain NAGVMQNPRHLVRRRGQEARLRCSPMKGHSHVYWYRQLPEEGLKFMVYLQKENIIDESGMPKERFSAEFPKEGPSILRIQQVVRGDSAAYFCASSPIEDTGELFFGEGSRLTVL.

The rearrangement joins TRBV7-2 to TRBJ2-7, with 8 bases lining up with TRBD2. The CDR3 has 15 amino acids. The J segment lost 1 base and the V segment lost 5 bases, leaving 7 bases of the junction unmatched. From germline, CDR1 is SGHTA and CDR2 FQGNSA. The CDR3 DNA is TGTGCCAGCAGCGTCCGGAGCGGGGGTTCCTACGAGCAGTACTTC. Protein: CASSVRSGGSYEQYF.